This T cell receptor beta chain was captured by sequencing in a study of T cell repertoires in cytomegalovirus infection. Across the study: It can be stated that public TCR beta signatures indicated CMV infection as well as a matching HLA type. Study-wide findings and caveats: The study identified carriers of CMV plus the relevant HLA from cumulative public TCR beta family frequency. Predominance within the ex vivo response was attributable to HLA-C-restricted CMV-specific TCR beta clonotypes.

One entry per CDR3 protein, called by TCRdb with MiXCR from the reads. This table holds fewer than 1,000,000 distinct CDR3 sequences, 30% to 40% found once. V was pared by 1 base and J by 4 bases, with 4 bases of the junction left unmatched. Germline V CDR1 and CDR2: SGHVS, FQNEAQ. CDR3 length equals 16 residues. This clonotype was recorded at least ten times. Its antigen is as yet unknown. The chain joins TRBV7-8 to TRBJ2-2, with 9 bases identical to TRBD2. The clonotype comes from a human donor in good health (CMV status not recorded). Some clones in this sample may be carry-over from other donors' samples. Sequencing was performed on cultured CD8+ T cells from PBMCs, taken from culture after CMV antigen stimulation. The CDR3 sequence: CASSLGAGGSTGELFF. In DNA, the CDR3 is TGTGCCAGCAGCTTAGGAGCGGGGGGTTCCACCGGGGAGCTGTTTTTT.